A single sample gave rise to the 12 T cell receptor beta chains below, sequenced in a study of T cell responses to AZD1222 COVID-19 vaccine. The data were produced by immunoSEQ multiplex PCR, yet TCRdb's version contains in-frame clones alone and is incomplete. This sample carries more than 95,000 clones, 90% of them seen once, and the ten largest clones take around 4.8%. Source: peripheral blood, taken on day 0 of AZD1222 vaccination. The receptors here all came from an adult in good health.

This chain links TRBV27 with TRBJ1-6; 7 bases map to TRBD1. Trimming at V came to 5 bases and at J to 6 bases, leaving 4 bases not matched to a gene. Germline assignment: CDR1 MNHEY and CDR2 SMNVEV (reference sequence). This CDR3 region has 14 residues. The CDR3 DNA is TGTGCCAGCAGTCAGGCAGGGGGTAATTCACCCCTCCACTTT. Amino acid sequence: CASSQAGGNSPLHF.

The V and J genes are TRBV29-1 and TRBJ2-3; D ambiguous. Trimming stripped 4 bases from V and 3 bases from J, with 5 bases between. Germline V gene data show CDR1 as SQVTM and CDR2 as ANQGSEA. This CDR3 region has 11 residues. DNA of the CDR3: TGCAGCGTTGGGGTTACAGATACGCAGTATTTT. The encoded protein is CSVGVTDTQYF.

The chain uses TRBV30 and TRBJ2-2, with TRBD2 matching 9 bases. V gave up 3 bases and J gave up 6 bases; unmatched junction bases: 5. The germline CDR1 and CDR2 sequences are GTSNPN and SVGIG (reference sequence). CDR3 length equals 14 residues. The CDR3 loop reads CAWSSGGRAGELFF. In DNA, the CDR3 is TGTGCCTGGAGCAGCGGGGGGCGGGCCGGGGAGCTGTTTTTT.

V usage is TRBV28 and J usage is TRBJ1-2; 9 bases are a match to TRBD1. Per the germline V gene, CDR1 is MDHEN and CDR2 is SYDVKM. The CDR3 length is 12 residues. After removal of 6 bases from V and 4 bases from J, the junction contained 0 bases not matched to a gene. The CDR3 loop reads CASRTGGYGYTF. The CDR3, as DNA: TGTGCCAGCAGGACAGGGGGCTATGGCTACACCTTC.

CDR3 loop: CAIPPANGYNEQFF. In DNA, the CDR3 is TGTGCCATTCCACCGGCAAACGGGTACAATGAGCAGTTCTTC. The chain uses TRBV7-9 and TRBJ2-1; D gene uncertain. Looked up from germline, CDR1 is SEHNR and CDR2 is FQNEAQ (reference sequence). This CDR3 contains 14 residues. Deletions cut 10 bases from V and 4 bases from J, with 17 bases between. The full variable domain, completed using reference TRBV7-9 and TRBJ2-1, is DTGVSQNPRHKITKRGQNVTFRCDPISEHNRLYWYRQTLGQGPEFLTYFQNEAQLEKSRLLSDRFSAERPKGSFSTLEIQRTEQGDSAMYLCAIPPANGYNEQFFGPGTRLTVL.

The chain recombines TRBV7-2 with TRBJ2-7, with D maybe TRBD2 (6 bases). This CDR3 has 14 residues. Trimming took off 5 bases at V and 3 bases at J, with 14 bases between the two ends. Germline V gene data show CDR1 as SGHTA and CDR2 as FQGNSA. The CDR3 nucleotides read TGTGCCAGCAGCACCACTCCCGGGGGCTACGAGCAGTACTTC. The encoded protein is CASSTTPGGYEQYF.

The chain links TRBV5-5 to TRBJ1-2, with D possibly TRBD1 on 5 matching bases. CDR3 size: 16 residues. Trimming cost V 0 bases and J 1 base, with 13 bases left between them. Looked up from germline, CDR1 is SGHKS and CDR2 is YYEKEE (reference sequence). In DNA, the CDR3 is TGTGCCAGCAGCTTGGCCCTACAGGTGGTTAACTATGGCTACACCTTC. It translates to CASSLALQVVNYGYTF.

The rearrangement links TRBV9 to TRBJ2-5, with D perhaps matching TRBD1 (6 bases). Trimming left V 4 bases short and J 4 bases short, with 17 bases between. Germline CDR1 and CDR2: SGDLS and YYNGEE. The CDR3 runs to 15 residues. The CDR3 nucleotides read TGTGCCAGCAGCTTTACAGGGTTGAGGTCAGAGACCCAGTACTTC. This sequence encodes CASSFTGLRSETQYF.

A remark on this clone: A read error may account for a junction end that differs from germline. The CDR3 reads CASSPNSEAFF. Written as DNA, the CDR3 is TGTGCCAGCTCACCGAACTCTGAAGCTTTCTTT. The chain uses TRBV18 and TRBJ1-1, with D unclear. Germline V gene data show CDR1 as KGHSH and CDR2 as LQKENI. This CDR3 region has 11 residues.

The chain employs TRBV27 and TRBJ2-1, with D perhaps given as TRBD1 or TRBD2 (6 bases each). Germline CDR1 and CDR2: MNHEY and SMNVEV (reference sequence). V was clipped by 6 bases and J by 5 bases, with 17 bases between them. The CDR3 has 15 amino acids. The CDR3 sequence is CASRPLARGDNEQFF. CDR3 nucleotide sequence: TGTGCCAGCAGACCACTAGCTAGGGGGGACAATGAGCAGTTCTTC.

The CDR3 reads CASRTGGVYGYTF. The DNA of the CDR3 is TGTGCCAGCAGAACAGGGGGCGTCTATGGCTACACCTTC. The chain carries TRBV7-2 and TRBJ1-2, with 9 bases that match TRBD1. From germline, CDR1 is SGHTA and CDR2 FQGNSA. CDR3 size: 13 residues. V lost 6 bases, J lost 4 bases, and 3 bases stayed unmatched.

The CDR3 DNA is TGTGCCAGTAGATTCGGGACAGGGGGAGTTCAGCCCCAGCATTTT. It yields the protein CASRFGTGGVQPQHF. The rearrangement links TRBV19 to TRBJ1-5; 11 bases are a match to TRBD1. J was trimmed by 6 bases and V by 6 bases; bases with no gene match: 7. Germline CDR1 and CDR2: LNHDA and SQIVND (reference sequence). This CDR3 has 15 residues.